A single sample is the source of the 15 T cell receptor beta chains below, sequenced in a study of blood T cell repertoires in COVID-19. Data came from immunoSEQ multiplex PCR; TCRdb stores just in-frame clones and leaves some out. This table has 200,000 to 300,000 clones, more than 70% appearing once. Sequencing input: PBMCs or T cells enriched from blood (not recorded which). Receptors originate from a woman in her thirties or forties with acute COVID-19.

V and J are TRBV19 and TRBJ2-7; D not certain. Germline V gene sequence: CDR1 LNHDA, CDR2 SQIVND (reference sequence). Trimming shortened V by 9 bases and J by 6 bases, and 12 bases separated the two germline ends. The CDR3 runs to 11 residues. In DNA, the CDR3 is TGTGCCAGCAGAGGAGCTGTCGAGCAGTACTTC. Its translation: CASRGAVEQYF. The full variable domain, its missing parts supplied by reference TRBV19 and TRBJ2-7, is DGGITQSPKYLFRKEGQNVTLSCEQNLNHDAMYWYRQDPGQGLRLIYYSQIVNDFQKGDIAEGYSVSREKKESFPLTVTSAQKNPTAFYLCASRGAVEQYFGPGTRLTVT.

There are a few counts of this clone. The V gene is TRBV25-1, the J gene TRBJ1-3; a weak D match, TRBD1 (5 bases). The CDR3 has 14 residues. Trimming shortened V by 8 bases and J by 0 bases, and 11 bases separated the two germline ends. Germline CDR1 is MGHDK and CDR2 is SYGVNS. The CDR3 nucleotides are TGTGCCAGCCAAACAGGCCGCTCTGGAAACACCATATATTTT. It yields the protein CASQTGRSGNTIYF.

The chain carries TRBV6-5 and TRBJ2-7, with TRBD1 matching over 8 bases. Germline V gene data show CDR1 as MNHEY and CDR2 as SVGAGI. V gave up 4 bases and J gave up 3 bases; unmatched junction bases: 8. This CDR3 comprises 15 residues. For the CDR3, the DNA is TGTGCCAGCAGTTTCAGGGGGACAGGCCACTACGAGCAGTACGTC. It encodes CASSFRGTGHYEQYV.

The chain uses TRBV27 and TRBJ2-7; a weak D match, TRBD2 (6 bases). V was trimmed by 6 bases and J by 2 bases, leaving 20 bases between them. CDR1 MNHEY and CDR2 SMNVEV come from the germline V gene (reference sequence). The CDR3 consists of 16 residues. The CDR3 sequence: CASRRLASPGPYEQYF. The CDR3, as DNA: TGTGCCAGCAGACGCCTAGCGTCTCCGGGCCCCTACGAGCAGTACTTC.

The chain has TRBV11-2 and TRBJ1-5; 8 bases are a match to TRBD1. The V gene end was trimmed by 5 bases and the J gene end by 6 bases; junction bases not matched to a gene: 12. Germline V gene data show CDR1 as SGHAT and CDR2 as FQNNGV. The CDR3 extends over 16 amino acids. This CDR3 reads CASSQSLDRGGQPQHF. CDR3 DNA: TGTGCCAGCAGCCAAAGCTTAGACAGGGGTGGTCAGCCCCAGCATTTT.

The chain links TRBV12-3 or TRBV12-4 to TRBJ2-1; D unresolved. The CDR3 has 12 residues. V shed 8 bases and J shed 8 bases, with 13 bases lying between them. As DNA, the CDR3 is TGTGCCAGCCGCGCGCGGCGCGATGAGCAGTTCTTC. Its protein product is CASRARRDEQFF.

The CDR3 spells CASSRGQGYYGYTF. The DNA for the CDR3 is TGTGCCAGCAGCAGGGGACAGGGGTACTATGGCTACACCTTC. The chain employs TRBV28 and TRBJ1-2, with 10 bases that match TRBD1. Germline CDR1 reads MDHEN; CDR2 reads SYDVKM. This CDR3 comprises 14 residues. J lost 3 bases, V lost 6 bases, and 4 bases had no gene match.

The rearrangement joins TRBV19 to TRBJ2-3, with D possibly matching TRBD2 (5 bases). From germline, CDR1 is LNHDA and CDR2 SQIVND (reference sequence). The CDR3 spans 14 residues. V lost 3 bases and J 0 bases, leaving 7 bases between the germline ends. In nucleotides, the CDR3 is TGTGCCAGTAGTATCCGGGGAAGCACAGATACGCAGTATTTT. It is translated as CASSIRGSTDTQYF.

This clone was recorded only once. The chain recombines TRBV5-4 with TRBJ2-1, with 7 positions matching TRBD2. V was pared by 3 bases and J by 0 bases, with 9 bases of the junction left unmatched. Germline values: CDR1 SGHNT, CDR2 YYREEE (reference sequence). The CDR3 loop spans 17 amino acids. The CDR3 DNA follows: TGTGCCAGCAGCTCATGGGAGACTAGCCTCTCCTACAATGAGCAGTTCTTC. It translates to CASSSWETSLSYNEQFF.

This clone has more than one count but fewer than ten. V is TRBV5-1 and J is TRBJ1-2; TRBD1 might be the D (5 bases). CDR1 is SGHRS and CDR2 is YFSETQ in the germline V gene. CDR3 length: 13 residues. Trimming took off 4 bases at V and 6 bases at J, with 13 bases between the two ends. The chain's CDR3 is CASSIGRAHGYTF. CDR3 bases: TGCGCCAGCAGCATTGGCAGGGCGCATGGCTACACCTTC.

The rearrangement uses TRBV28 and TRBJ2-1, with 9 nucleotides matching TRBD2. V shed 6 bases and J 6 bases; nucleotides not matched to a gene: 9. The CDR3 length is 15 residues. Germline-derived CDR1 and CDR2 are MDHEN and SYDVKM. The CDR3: CASSLAGESGNEQFF. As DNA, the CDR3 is TGTGCCAGCAGCTTAGCGGGAGAATCGGGCAATGAGCAGTTCTTC.

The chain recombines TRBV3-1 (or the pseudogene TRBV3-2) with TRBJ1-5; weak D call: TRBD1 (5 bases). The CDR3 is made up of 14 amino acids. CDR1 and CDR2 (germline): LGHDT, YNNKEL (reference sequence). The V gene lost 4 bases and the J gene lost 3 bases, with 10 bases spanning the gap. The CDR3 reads CASSPDSPNQPQHF. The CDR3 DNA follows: TGTGCCAGCAGCCCAGACAGTCCCAATCAGCCCCAGCATTTT.

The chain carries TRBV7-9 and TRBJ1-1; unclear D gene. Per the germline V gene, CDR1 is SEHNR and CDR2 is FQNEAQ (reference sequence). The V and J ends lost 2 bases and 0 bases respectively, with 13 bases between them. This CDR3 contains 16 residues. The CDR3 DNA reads TGTGCCAGCAGCTTATATCCCGCCCGGGTGAACACTGAAGCTTTCTTT. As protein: CASSLYPARVNTEAFF.

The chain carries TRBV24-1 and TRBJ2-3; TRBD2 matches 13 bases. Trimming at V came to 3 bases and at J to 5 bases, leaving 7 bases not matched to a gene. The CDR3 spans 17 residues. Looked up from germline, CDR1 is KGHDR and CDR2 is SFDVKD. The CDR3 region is CATSDPGLAGNQDTQYF. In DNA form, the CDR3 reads TGTGCCACCAGTGATCCGGGACTAGCGGGAAACCAAGATACGCAGTATTTT.

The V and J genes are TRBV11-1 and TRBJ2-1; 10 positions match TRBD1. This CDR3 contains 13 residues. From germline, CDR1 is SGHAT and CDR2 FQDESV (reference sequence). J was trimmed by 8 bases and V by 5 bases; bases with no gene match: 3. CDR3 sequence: CASSMDRGDEQFF. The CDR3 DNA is TGTGCCAGCAGCATGGACAGGGGGGATGAGCAGTTCTTC.